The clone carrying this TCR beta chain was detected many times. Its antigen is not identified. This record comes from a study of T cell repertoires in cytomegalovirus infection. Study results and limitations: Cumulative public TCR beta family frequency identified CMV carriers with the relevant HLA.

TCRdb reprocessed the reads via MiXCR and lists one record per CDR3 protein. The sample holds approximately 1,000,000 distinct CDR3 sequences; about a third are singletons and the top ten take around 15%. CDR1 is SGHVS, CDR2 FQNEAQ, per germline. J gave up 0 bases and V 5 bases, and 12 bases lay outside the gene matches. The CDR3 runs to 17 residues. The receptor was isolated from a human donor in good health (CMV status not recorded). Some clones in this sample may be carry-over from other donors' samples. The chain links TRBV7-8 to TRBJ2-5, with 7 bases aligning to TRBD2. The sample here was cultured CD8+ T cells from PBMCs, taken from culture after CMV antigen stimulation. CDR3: CASSIVRRGWYQETQYF. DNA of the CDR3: TGTGCCAGCAGCATAGTAAGGCGGGGGTGGTACCAAGAGACCCAGTACTTC.